This T cell receptor beta chain emerged from a study of blood T cell repertoires in COVID-19. Study-level background: Samples taken during acute and convalescent COVID-19 were collected in the United States, Italy and Spain. Nucleic acid was either cDNA or gDNA, and it came from T cells, B-cell-depleted T cells, or PBMCs.

Original data processing: Amplification of reference gene primers provided the estimated nucleated cell counts. Some clones are missing from TCRdb's copy, which holds only in-frame ones; the method was immunoSEQ multiplex PCR. V, J and clone size derive from that table, while D and trimming were established from the DNA sequence. The sample has some 190,000 clones, more than 85% seen once. The CDR3 has 14 residues. The germline CDR1 and CDR2 sequences are WNHNN and SYGVQD (reference sequence). The junction had 4 bases not matched to a gene; V was cut back by 5 bases and J by 6 bases. The sequence was obtained from a man aged 25 to 40 with acute or convalescent COVID-19. The V and J genes are TRBV10-1 and TRBJ2-2, with 9 bases aligning to TRBD1. Sequenced sample: peripheral blood. This chain's CDR3 is CASSRDRVPGELFF. The DNA of the CDR3 is TGCGCCAGCAGTAGGGACAGGGTTCCCGGGGAGCTGTTTTTT.